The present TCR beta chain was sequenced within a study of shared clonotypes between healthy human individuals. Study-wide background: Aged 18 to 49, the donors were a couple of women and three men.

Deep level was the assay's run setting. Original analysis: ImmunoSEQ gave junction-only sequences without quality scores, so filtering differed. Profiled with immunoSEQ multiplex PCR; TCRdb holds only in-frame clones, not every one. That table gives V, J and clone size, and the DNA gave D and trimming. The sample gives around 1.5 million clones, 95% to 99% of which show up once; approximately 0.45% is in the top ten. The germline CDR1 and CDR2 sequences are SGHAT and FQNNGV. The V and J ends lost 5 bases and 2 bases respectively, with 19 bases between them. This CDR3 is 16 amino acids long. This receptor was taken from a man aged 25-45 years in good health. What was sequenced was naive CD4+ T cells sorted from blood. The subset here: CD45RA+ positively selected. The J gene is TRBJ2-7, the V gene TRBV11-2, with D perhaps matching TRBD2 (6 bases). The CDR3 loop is CASSLARLALTYEQYF. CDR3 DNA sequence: TGTGCCAGCAGCCTAGCGCGGCTAGCGTTGACCTACGAGCAGTACTTC.